The 6 T cell receptor beta chains given below trace back to one sample, sequenced in a study of CD8+CD57+ T cells in acquired aplastic anemia. Researchers used genomic DNA as the template to profile TCR beta VDJ and CDR3. Each CDR3 protein is one row after TCRdb ran MiXCR on the reads. In the table there are 180,000 or so distinct CDR3 sequences, approximately 46% of which are singletons. Sample: sorted CD4+, CD8+, or CD8+CD57+ T cells (not recorded which) from PBMCs. These receptors were obtained from a human donor in good health.

The rearrangement links TRBV18 to TRBJ2-1, with D tentatively TRBD2 (6 bases). Trimming took off 0 bases at V and 6 bases at J, with 15 bases between the two ends. Germline V gene data show CDR1 as KGHSH and CDR2 as LQKENI. The CDR3 is 16 residues long. The CDR3: CASSPPVGLIGNEQFF. DNA of the CDR3: TGTGCCAGCTCACCACCGGTGGGACTGATCGGCAATGAGCAGTTCTTC. The variable domain in full, completed from reference TRBV18 and TRBJ2-1, reads NAGVMQNPRHLVRRRGQEARLRCSPMKGHSHVYWYRQLPEEGLKFMVYLQKENIIDESGMPKERFSAEFPKEGPSILRIQQVVRGDSAAYFCASSPPVGLIGNEQFFGPGTRLTVL.

Notes on this clonotype: One end of the junction does not line up with germline, which may come from a read error. V usage is TRBV10-3 and J usage is TRBJ2-7; D call uncertain. Germline CDR1 ENHRY, CDR2 SYGVKD. The CDR3 is made up of 14 amino acids. The CDR3 nucleotides are TGTGCCATTAGTGAGTCCGGTGGCTCCTACGAGCAGTGCTTC. Its translation is CAISESGGSYEQCF.

On this clonotype: This may arise from a read error, as a much more abundant clone is one base away. The chain is built from TRBV9 and TRBJ2-1; maybe TRBD2 (6 bases). Germline CDR1 SGDLS, CDR2 YYNGEE. This CDR3 is built from 15 residues. The CDR3 nucleotides read TGTGCCAGCGGCGTAAGTAGCGGCTCCTACAATGAGCAGTTCTTC. It translates to CASGVSSGSYNEQFF.

This clonotype was seen many times. The CDR3 protein is CASSSGSQNTGELFF. The DNA for the CDR3 is TGTGCCAGCAGCTCGGGAAGTCAGAACACCGGGGAGCTGTTTTTT. V gene TRBV7-6 combines with J gene TRBJ2-2; perhaps TRBD2 as D (5 bases). Trimming cost V 4 bases and J 1 base, with 10 bases left between them. The CDR3 has 15 residues. CDR1 SGHVS and CDR2 FNYEAQ come from the germline V gene.

In this sample, this clonotype turned up many times. This chain joins TRBV10-3 and TRBJ2-1; D ambiguous. CDR1 and CDR2 from the germline V gene are ENHRY and SYGVKD. Trimming removed 10 bases from V and 1 base from J, with 17 bases in between. The CDR3 is 15 residues long. This chain's CDR3 is CATSEYGDSYNEQFF. The CDR3, as DNA: TGTGCCACATCAGAATATGGCGATTCCTACAATGAGCAGTTCTTC.

The chain couples TRBV19 to TRBJ1-1; 9 bases map to TRBD1. Germline assignment: CDR1 LNHDA and CDR2 SQIVND (reference sequence). V trimming: 2 bases; J trimming: 4 bases; junction bases outside the gene matches: 2. The CDR3 contains 14 residues. The CDR3 reads CASSIPGQGTEAFF. The CDR3 DNA reads as TGTGCCAGTAGTATACCGGGACAGGGCACTGAAGCTTTCTTT. Full variable domain (missing parts from reference TRBV19 and TRBJ1-1): DGGITQSPKYLFRKEGQNVTLSCEQNLNHDAMYWYRQDPGQGLRLIYYSQIVNDFQKGDIAEGYSVSREKKESFPLTVTSAQKNPTAFYLCASSIPGQGTEAFFGQGTRLTVV.